The T cell receptor (beta chain) described here comes from a study of blood T cell repertoires in COVID-19. Authors' data handling: Scientists estimated how many nucleated cells there were by amplifying reference gene primers. TCRdb's copy holds only in-frame clones and misses some; the assay was immunoSEQ multiplex PCR. V and J calls and clone size come straight from that table; D and trimming were deduced from the DNA. Here the sample spans roughly 250,000 clones, over 80% being singletons. This clone was detected only once. With 0 bases removed from V and 10 bases from J, the gap between germline ends came to 9 bases. This CDR3 has 12 amino acids. The germline V gene encodes CDR1 GTSNPN and CDR2 SVGIG (reference sequence).

The chain links TRBV30 to TRBJ1-4; D unresolved. Material: peripheral blood. This clonotype originated in a woman in her thirties or forties with acute or convalescent COVID-19. The CDR3 region has the DNA TGTGCCTGGAGTGTACTAGGAACAAAACTGTTTTTT. Its translation is CAWSVLGTKLFF.